This entry concerns a single TCR beta chain. These data come from a study of neurological immune-mediated disorders. CDR1 is ENHRY, CDR2 SYGVKD, per germline. V lost 11 bases to trimming and J lost 1 base, with 15 bases between them. The CDR3 totals 15 residues. The cDNA was generated through 5'RACE incorporating 10-nucleotide random UMIs. Each CDR3 protein is one row after TCRdb ran MiXCR on the 5' RACE reads. The top ten hold less than 2% of the sample, which has some 77,000 distinct CDR3 sequences, about 9.5% seen once. The TCR originated in a man aged 45-65 years in good health. The specimen sequenced was PBMCs. J is TRBJ2-6 and V is TRBV10-3, with D possibly being TRBD1 or TRBD2 (5 bases each). The CDR3: CAVRDVFSGANVLTF. CDR3 coding DNA: TGTGCCGTCCGGGACGTCTTTTCTGGGGCCAACGTCCTGACTTTC.